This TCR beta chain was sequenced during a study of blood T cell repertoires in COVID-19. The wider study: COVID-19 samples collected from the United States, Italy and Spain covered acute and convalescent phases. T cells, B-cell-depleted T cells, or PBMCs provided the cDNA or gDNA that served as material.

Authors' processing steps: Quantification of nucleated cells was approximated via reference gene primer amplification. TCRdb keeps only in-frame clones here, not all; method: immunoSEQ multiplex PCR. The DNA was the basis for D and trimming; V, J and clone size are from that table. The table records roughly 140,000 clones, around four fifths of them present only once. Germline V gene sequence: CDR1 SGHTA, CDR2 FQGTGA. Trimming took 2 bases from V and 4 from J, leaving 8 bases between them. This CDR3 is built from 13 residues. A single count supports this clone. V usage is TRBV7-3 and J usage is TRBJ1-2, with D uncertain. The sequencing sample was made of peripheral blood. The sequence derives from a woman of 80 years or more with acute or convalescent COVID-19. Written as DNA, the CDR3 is TGTGCCAGCAGCTTAGGCAGTTCCTATGGCTACACCTTC. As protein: CASSLGSSYGYTF.